These T cell receptor beta chains were read from a single sample in a study of blood T cell repertoires in COVID-19. Libraries were prepared by immunoSEQ multiplex PCR; TCRdb keeps only in-frame clonotypes and omits some of them. The data show about 130,000 clones, around nine tenths seen once. The sample taken for sequencing was peripheral blood. The receptors shown here come from a middle-aged man with active or convalescent COVID-19. Each CDR3 is given with its conserved first and last residue. D genes are given only for firm matches. Only some rows state a clone size, as once, few, many or a class for expanded clones.

TRBV5-1	.	TRBD2	TRBJ2-5	TGCGCCAGCAGCCCCCCCGGTGCGGGAGGGCCCCAAGAGACCCAGTACTTC	CASSPPGAGGPQETQYF
TRBV6-5	.	.	TRBJ1-1	TGTGCCAGCAGGAACTCGGGACTTGTCGGTGAAGCTTTCTTT	CASRNSGLVGEAFF
TRBV5-1	.	.	TRBJ1-4	TGCGCCAGCAGCGTTACCCCTCTGGGCTCAACTAATGAAAAACTGTTTTTT	CASSVTPLGSTNEKLFF
TRBV7-2	.	TRBD1	TRBJ1-2	TGTGCCAGCAGCGAACAGGGGGCCTATGGCTACACCTTC	CASSEQGAYGYTF
TRBV5-1	.	TRBD1	TRBJ2-2	TGCGCCAGCAGTCCCGGGACAGGGGATGTAATGAACACCGGGGAGCTGTTTTTT	CASSPGTGDVMNTGELFF
TRBV6-1	.	TRBD1	TRBJ2-3	TGTGCCAGCAGTGCCAGACGGACAGGGTTCAATTCCGATACGCAGTATTTT	CASSARRTGFNSDTQYF
TRBV21-1	.	.	TRBJ1-6	TGTGCCAGTTTATATTCACCCCTCCACTTT	CASLYSPLHF
TRBV5-1	few	.	TRBJ2-2	TGCGCCAGCAGCTTGGTGGGAGGGAACACCGGGGAGCTGTTTTTT	CASSLVGGNTGELFF
TRBV4-2	.	TRBD1	TRBJ2-7	TGTGCCAGCAGCCGAGGGACAGGTACCTACGAGCAGTACTTC	CASSRGTGTYEQYF
TRBV18	.	TRBD1	TRBJ2-4	TGTGCCAGCAGCGGACGGAACGGTGGGACAGGGGAGGATGAAGGCAAAAACATTCAGTACTTC	CASSGRNGGTGEDEGKNIQYF
TRBV6-5	.	.	TRBJ2-2	TGTGCCAGCAGTTACTCTCGGCGGGCTTACACCGGGGAGCTGTTTTTT	CASSYSRRAYTGELFF
TRBV29-1	.	TRBD1	TRBJ2-1	TGCAGCGTTACCGGGACAGGGTGGTCAAATGAGCAGTTCTTC	CSVTGTGWSNEQFF
TRBV6-1	.	TRBD1	TRBJ1-2	TGTGCCAGCAGTGAAGGTAGACAGGGCTATGGCTACACCTTC	CASSEGRQGYGYTF
TRBV2	.	.	TRBJ2-1	TGTGCCAGCAAAGAGGTTTCCTACAATGAGCAGTTCTTC	CASKEVSYNEQFF
TRBV10-3	.	.	TRBJ2-1	TGTGCCATCAGCGACAGAGACAATGAGCAGTTCTTC	CAISDRDNEQFF
TRBV7-9	.	.	TRBJ2-5	TGTGCCAGCAGCTTAGGGGCGGGGCAGGGGACCCAGTACTTC	CASSLGAGQGTQYF
TRBV19	.	TRBD1	TRBJ1-2	TGTGCCAGTACGGTCTTGGCGGGACAGCGAAACTATGGCTACACCTTC	CASTVLAGQRNYGYTF
TRBV28	.	.	TRBJ2-7	TGTGCCAGCAGTTTATCTCCGGGTATTAGCTCCTACGAGCAGTACTTC	CASSLSPGISSYEQYF
TRBV5-1	.	.	TRBJ1-1	TGCGCCAGCAGCTACAGGGTCTCCACAAACACTGAAGCTTTCTTT	CASSYRVSTNTEAFF
TRBV7-8	.	.	TRBJ1-1	TGTGCCAGCAGCCCGAGACAGCTGAACACTGAAGCTTTCTTT	CASSPRQLNTEAFF
TRBV10-3	few	TRBD1	TRBJ1-5	TGTGCCATCAGTGAGCGGCAGGGGGAGAATCAGCCCCAGCATTTT	CAISERQGENQPQHF
TRBV4-3	once	.	TRBJ2-3	TGCGCCAGCAGCCTTCAACCAGGGGGAGGTTCCATGAATACGCAGTATTTT	CASSLQPGGGSMNTQYF
TRBV28	once	.	TRBJ1-3	TGTGCCAGCAGTTTAACAGGGTCCGCCGGAAACACCATATATTTT	CASSLTGSAGNTIYF
TRBV20-1	.	.	TRBJ1-6	TGCAGTGCTAGTATACAGAATAATTCACCCCTCCACTTT	CSASIQNNSPLHF
TRBV29-1	.	TRBD2	TRBJ2-7	TGCAGCGTTGATCGCGGGAGTCCCAACGAGCAGTACTTC	CSVDRGSPNEQYF
TRBV4-1	.	TRBD1	TRBJ2-5	TGCGCCAGCAGCCAAGTTTCAGGGGGCGACGAGACCCAGTACTTC	CASSQVSGGDETQYF
TRBV9	.	.	TRBJ2-7	TGTGCCAGCAGCGTAGGAGGGGGACGACAGAATAGTTGGGTGCAGTACTTC	CASSVGGGRQNSWVQYF
TRBV7-9	.	TRBD2	TRBJ2-7	TGTGCCAGCAGCTTAGTGGGCGGGAGCGGCTCCTACGAGCAGTACTTC	CASSLVGGSGSYEQYF
TRBV5-1	once	TRBD2	TRBJ2-7	TGCGCCAGCAGCTTCAGTAGCGGGGGGGCCGACGAGCAGTACTTC	CASSFSSGGADEQYF
TRBV28	once	.	TRBJ2-7	TGTGCCACTCAAAAGCATCAGGTTACCTACGAGCAGTACTTC	CATQKHQVTYEQYF
TRBV21-1	.	.	TRBJ2-1	TGTGCCAGCAGCAAAATCTTTAGCTCCTACAATGAGCAGTTCTTC	CASSKIFSSYNEQFF
TRBV19	.	TRBD1	TRBJ1-1	TGTGCCAGTAGTCCGGGACAGGAATTCACTGAAGCTTTCTTT	CASSPGQEFTEAFF
TRBV11-2	.	TRBD1	TRBJ2-7	TGTGCCAGCAGCCCCGACGGGACAGGGGGCTACGAGCAGTACTTC	CASSPDGTGGYEQYF
TRBV18	.	.	TRBJ1-4	TGTGCCAGCTCCCCGAATGAAGGGGCAAGTGAAAAACTGTTTTTT	CASSPNEGASEKLFF
TRBV7-2	.	.	TRBJ2-2	TGTGCCAGCAGCTTGGCGGGCGCCAACACCGGGGAGCTGTTTTTT	CASSLAGANTGELFF
TRBV27	.	TRBD1	TRBJ1-1	TGTGCCAGCAGTTTATTAGGACAGGGGGCAAATGAAGCTTTCTTT	CASSLLGQGANEAFF
TRBV5-4	.	TRBD2	TRBJ2-7	TGTGCCAGCAGCTTCCGACTAGCGGGGGGGCCCGCCTACTTTATCTACGAGCAGTACTTC	CASSFRLAGGPAYFIYEQYF
TRBV30	.	TRBD1	TRBJ1-1	TGTGCCTGGAGTGTACGGGCAAAGACAGGGGGCAACACTGAAGCTTTCTTT	CAWSVRAKTGGNTEAFF
TRBV6-5	.	.	TRBJ2-3	TGTGCCAGCAGCCTAGATACGCAGTATTTT	CASSLDTQYF
TRBV9	.	TRBD1	TRBJ2-7	TGTGCCAGCAGCGCGTACGGGACAGGGAGCGACGAGCAGTACTTC	CASSAYGTGSDEQYF
TRBV6-5	.	TRBD1	TRBJ2-7	TGTGCCAGCAGTTACATCCGGGACAGACTCTACGAGCAGTACTTC	CASSYIRDRLYEQYF